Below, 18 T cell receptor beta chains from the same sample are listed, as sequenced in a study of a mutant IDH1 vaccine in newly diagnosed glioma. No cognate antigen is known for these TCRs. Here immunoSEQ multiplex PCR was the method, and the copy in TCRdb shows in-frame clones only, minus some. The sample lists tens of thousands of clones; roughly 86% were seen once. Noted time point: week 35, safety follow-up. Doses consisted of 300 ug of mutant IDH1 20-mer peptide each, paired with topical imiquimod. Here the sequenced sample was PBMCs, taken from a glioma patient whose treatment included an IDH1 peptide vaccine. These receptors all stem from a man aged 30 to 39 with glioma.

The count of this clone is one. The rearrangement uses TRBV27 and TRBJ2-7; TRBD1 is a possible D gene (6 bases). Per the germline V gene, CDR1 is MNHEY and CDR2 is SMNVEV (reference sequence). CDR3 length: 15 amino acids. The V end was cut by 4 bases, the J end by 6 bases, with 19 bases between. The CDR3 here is CASSYGMQGNGEQYF. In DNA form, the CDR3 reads TGTGCCAGCAGTTATGGTATGCAGGGGAATGGCGAGCAGTACTTC.

In DNA, the CDR3 is TGTGCCAGCAGCTCCTTTGGTAGAGGAGGGAACACTGAAGCTTTCTTT. It specifies CASSSFGRGGNTEAFF. This chain uses TRBV5-4 with TRBJ1-1, with D unresolved. Germline V gene data show CDR1 as SGHNT and CDR2 as YYREEE (reference sequence). V was shortened by 3 bases and J by 1 base, with 16 bases between the two germline ends. This CDR3 spans 16 amino acids.

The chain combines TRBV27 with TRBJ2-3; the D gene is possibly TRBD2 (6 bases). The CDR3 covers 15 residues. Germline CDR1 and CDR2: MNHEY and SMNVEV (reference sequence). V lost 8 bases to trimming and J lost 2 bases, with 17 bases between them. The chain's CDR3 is CASRRDLVFTDTQYF. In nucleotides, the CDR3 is TGTGCCAGCCGGCGGGACCTAGTCTTCACAGATACGCAGTATTTT.

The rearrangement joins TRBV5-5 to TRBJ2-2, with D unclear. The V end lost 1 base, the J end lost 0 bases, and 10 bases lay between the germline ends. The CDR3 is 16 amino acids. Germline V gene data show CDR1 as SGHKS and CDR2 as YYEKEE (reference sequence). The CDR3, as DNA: TGTGCCAGCAGCTTGAACCAGGTCGCGAACACCGGGGAGCTGTTTTTT. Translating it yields CASSLNQVANTGELFF.

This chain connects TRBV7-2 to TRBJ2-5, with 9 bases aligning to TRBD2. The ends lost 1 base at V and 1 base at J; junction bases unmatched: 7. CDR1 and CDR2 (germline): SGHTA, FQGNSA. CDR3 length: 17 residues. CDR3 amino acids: CASSLVGSGSIQETQYF. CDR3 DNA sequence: TGTGCCAGCAGCTTAGTAGGTAGCGGGAGTATCCAAGAGACCCAGTACTTC.

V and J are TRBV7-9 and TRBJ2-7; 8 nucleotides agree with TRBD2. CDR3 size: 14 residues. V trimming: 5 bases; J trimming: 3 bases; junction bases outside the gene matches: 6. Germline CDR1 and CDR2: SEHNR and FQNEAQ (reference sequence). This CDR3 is CASSREGGRYEQYF. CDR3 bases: TGTGCCAGCAGCCGGGAGGGGGGCCGCTACGAGCAGTACTTC.

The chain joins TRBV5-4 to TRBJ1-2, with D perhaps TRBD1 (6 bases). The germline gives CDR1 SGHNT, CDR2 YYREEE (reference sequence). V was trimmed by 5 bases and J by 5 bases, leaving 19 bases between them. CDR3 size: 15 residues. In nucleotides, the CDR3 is TGTGCCAGCAGTTGGCGTGGTGCGGGGGCATATGGCTACACCTTC. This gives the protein CASSWRGAGAYGYTF. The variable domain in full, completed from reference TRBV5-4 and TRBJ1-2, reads ETGVTQSPTHLIKTRGQQVTLRCSSQSGHNTVSWYQQALGQGPQFIFQYYREEENGRGNFPPRFSGLQFPNYSSELNVNALELDDSALYLCASSWRGAGAYGYTFGSGTRLTVV.

The CDR3 is CASSSTGLAGEGDTQYF. The CDR3 DNA is TGCGCCAGCAGCTCAACTGGACTAGCGGGGGAAGGAGATACGCAGTATTTT. The chain recombines TRBV4-3 with TRBJ2-3; 13 bases map to TRBD2. The CDR3 length is 17 residues. Germline-derived CDR1 and CDR2 are LGHNA and YSLEER. V was pared by 5 bases and J by 5 bases, with 10 bases of the junction left unmatched.

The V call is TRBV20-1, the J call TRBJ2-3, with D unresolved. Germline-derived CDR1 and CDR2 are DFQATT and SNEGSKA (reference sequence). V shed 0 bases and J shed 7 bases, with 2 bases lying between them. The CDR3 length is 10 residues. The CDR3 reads CSARDNTQYF. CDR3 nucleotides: TGCAGTGCTAGAGACAATACGCAGTATTTT.

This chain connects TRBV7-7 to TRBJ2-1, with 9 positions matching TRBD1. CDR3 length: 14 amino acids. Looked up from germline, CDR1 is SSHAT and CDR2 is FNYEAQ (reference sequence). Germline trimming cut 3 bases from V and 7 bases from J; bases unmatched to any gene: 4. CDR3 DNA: TGTGCCAGCAGCTTGTCGGGGACAGGGAATGAGCAGTTCTTC. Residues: CASSLSGTGNEQFF.

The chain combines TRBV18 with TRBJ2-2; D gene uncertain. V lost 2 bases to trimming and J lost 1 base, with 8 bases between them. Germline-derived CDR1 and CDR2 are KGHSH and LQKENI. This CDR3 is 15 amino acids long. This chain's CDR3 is CASSPATGNTGELFF. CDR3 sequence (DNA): TGTGCCAGCTCACCAGCGACGGGGAACACCGGGGAGCTGTTTTTT.

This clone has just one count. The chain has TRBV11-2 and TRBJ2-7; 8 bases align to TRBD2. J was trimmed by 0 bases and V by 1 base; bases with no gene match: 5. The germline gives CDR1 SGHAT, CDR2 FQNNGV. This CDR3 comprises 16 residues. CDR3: CASSLVTSGGSYEQYF. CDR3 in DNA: TGTGCCAGCAGCTTAGTAACTAGCGGAGGCTCCTACGAGCAGTACTTC.

For the CDR3, the DNA is TGTGCCAGCAGCTTAGCGGGGCGCTCCTACAATGAGCAGTTCTTC. It yields the protein CASSLAGRSYNEQFF. The rearrangement joins TRBV13 to TRBJ2-1; D is perhaps TRBD1 or TRBD2 (5 bases each). V was shortened by 1 base and J by 0 bases, with 7 bases between the two germline ends. Germline CDR1 is PRHDT and CDR2 is FYEKMQ (reference sequence). This CDR3 comprises 15 residues.

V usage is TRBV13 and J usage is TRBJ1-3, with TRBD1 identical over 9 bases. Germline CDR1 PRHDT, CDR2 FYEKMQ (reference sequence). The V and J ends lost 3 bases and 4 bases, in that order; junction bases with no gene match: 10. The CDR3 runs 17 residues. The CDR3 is CASSFSGTGSGGNTIYF. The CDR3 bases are TGTGCCAGCAGCTTCTCCGGGACAGGGAGCGGAGGAAACACCATATATTTT.

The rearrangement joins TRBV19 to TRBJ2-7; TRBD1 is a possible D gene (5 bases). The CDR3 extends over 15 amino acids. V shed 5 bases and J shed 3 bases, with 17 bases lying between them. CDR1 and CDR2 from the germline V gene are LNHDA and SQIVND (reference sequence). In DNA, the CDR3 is TGTGCCAGTAGTTCCCAGGGTGGTGGTCTCTACGAGCAGTACTTC. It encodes CASSSQGGGLYEQYF. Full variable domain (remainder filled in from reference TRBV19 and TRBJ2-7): DGGITQSPKYLFRKEGQNVTLSCEQNLNHDAMYWYRQDPGQGLRLIYYSQIVNDFQKGDIAEGYSVSREKKESFPLTVTSAQKNPTAFYLCASSSQGGGLYEQYFGPGTRLTVT.

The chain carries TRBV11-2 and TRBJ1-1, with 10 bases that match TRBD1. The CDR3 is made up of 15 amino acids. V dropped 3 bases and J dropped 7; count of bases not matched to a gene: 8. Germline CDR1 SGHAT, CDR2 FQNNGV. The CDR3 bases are TGTGCCAGCAGCTTCCTTGGACAGGGGGTCCTTGAAGCTTTCTTT. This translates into CASSFLGQGVLEAFF.

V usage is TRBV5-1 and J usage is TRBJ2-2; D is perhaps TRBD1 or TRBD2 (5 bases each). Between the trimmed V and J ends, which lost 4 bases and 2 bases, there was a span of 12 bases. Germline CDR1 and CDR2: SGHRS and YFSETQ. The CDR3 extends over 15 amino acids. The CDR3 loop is CASSAGTINTGELFF. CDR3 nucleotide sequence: TGCGCCAGCAGCGCAGGGACCATAAACACCGGGGAGCTGTTTTTT.

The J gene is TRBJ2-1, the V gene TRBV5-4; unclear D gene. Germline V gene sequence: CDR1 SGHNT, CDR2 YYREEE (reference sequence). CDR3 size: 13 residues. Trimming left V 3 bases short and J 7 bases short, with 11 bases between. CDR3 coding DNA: TGTGCCAGCAGCTCCCCTCCAAGTAATGAGCAGTTCTTC. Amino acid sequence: CASSSPPSNEQFF.